This T cell receptor beta chain was identified in a study of OX40 agonist ivuxolimab in advanced cancers. About the full investigation: The costimulatory receptor OX40 (CD134) was targeted by ivuxolimab, a fully human IgG2 agonistic monoclonal antibody. Intravenous ivuxolimab was administered to patients every 2 weeks at six dose levels: 0.01, 0.1, 0.3, 1.5, 3 and 10 mg/kg. Of the 50 to 55 dose-escalation patients, hepatocellular carcinoma was present in approximately 20, melanoma in approximately 15, renal cell carcinoma in 9 and head and neck cancer in 9. In the dose-escalation cohort, approximately 80% of patients were male, and the mean age was 60 years with a range of roughly 23 to 90. Patients were allowed to have had prior anti-PD-1, anti-PD-L1 or anti-CTLA-4 therapy, and approximately 39% of the dose-escalation patients had been treated with checkpoint inhibitors. Partial responses occurred in three dose-escalation patients, of whom one had hepatocellular carcinoma and two had cutaneous melanoma. The point of sequencing TCRbeta in the periphery was to test whether ivuxolimab changed TCR sequence diversity and drove clonal T-cell expansion. The paper covers the monotherapy dose-escalation part of the phase I ivuxolimab trial, which included N ≈ 54 patients.

Its CDR3 holds 16 amino acids, cysteine through phenylalanine. Only the CDR3 DNA stays, 48 bases, in frame from base 1. V drops 5 bases and J drops 1 base, leaving 18 bases in between. The germline V gene (reference sequence) yields PRHDT for CDR1 and FYEKMQ for CDR2. Genomic DNA was isolated from the sorted cells so that the TCRbeta CDR3 region could be sequenced. The immunoSEQ Assay was used for sequencing of TCRbeta CDR3 regions. Entries here come from immuneACCESS through TCRdb and include only in-frame sequences with V and J called. Some clones fail to appear in such tables; in the studies checked, an unresolved V gene covers under half of the shortfall, and the cause of the remainder is unknown. The sample table holds roughly 76,000 clones, of which around four fifths were seen once. Under 6% of the sample is taken by the ten largest. What the authors observed across the whole study: Clonal expansion of both CD4+ and CD8+ blood T cells was observed from baseline to week 6 at doses 0.1 to 3.0 mg/kg. After ivuxolimab, CD8+ T cells had more expanded clones than CD4+ T cells on average. Antigen specificity was not determined for the clonally expanded peripheral T cells. Low levels of normalized T-cell clonal expansion were also shown by some nonresponding patients. Partial responders in the 0.1-3.0 mg/kg groups had among the lowest normalized peripheral clonal expansion, especially among CD8+ T cells.

Patients with a history of autoimmune disease or receiving systemic immunosuppression were excluded from the trial. Peripheral blood for TCR sequencing was collected from all dose cohorts at baseline, on cycle 4 day 1, and on cycle 7 day 1. Samples were obtained from an open-label, multicenter, first-in-human phase I dose-escalation trial of ivuxolimab. Adults with locally advanced or metastatic melanoma, renal cell carcinoma, hepatocellular carcinoma or head and neck squamous cell carcinoma were enrolled in the trial. CD4+ and CD8+ T cells were sorted separately from peripheral blood before TCR sequencing. The sample holds a few counts of this clone. Its antigen is still unknown. Qualities for individual bases were not recorded, and no much larger clone is one base off.

This receptor chain uses TRBV13 and TRBJ2-7; TRBD1 is possibly the D segment (6 matching bases). This TCR came from an adult with an advanced solid tumor such as melanoma, head and neck, liver or kidney cancer. The material sequenced was CD4+ or CD8+ T cells sorted from blood, taken in a trial of the OX40 agonist ivuxolimab. The CDR3 region reads CASSPRSGDGSYEQYF. The DNA reads TGTGCCAGCAGCCCAAGGTCAGGGGATGGGTCCTACGAGCAGTACTTC.